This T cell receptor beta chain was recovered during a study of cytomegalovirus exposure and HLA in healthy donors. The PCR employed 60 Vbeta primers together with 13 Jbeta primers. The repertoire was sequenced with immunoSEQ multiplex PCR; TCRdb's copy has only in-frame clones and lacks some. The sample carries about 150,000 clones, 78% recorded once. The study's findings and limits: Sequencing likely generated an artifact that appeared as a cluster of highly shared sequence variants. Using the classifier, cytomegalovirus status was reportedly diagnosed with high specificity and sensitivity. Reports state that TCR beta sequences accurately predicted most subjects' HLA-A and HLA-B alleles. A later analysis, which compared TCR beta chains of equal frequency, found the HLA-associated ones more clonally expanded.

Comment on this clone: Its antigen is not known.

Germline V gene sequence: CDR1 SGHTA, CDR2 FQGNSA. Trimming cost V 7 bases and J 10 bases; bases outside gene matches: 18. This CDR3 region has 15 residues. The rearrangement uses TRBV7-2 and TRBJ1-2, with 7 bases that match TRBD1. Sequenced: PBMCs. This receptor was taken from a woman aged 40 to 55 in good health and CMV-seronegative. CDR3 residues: CASNSQGQLQHAYTF. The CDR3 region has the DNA TGTGCCAGCAACTCGCAGGGACAGCTTCAGCATGCCTACACCTTC. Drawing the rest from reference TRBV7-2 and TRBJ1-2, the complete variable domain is GAGVSQSPSNKVTEKGKDVELRCDPISGHTALYWYRQSLGQGLEFLIYFQGNSAPDKSGLPSDRFSAERTGGSVSTLTIQRTQQEDSAVYLCASNSQGQLQHAYTFGSGTRLTVV.